This T cell receptor beta chain was retrieved from a study of control samples from healthy donors and cancer patients. Clones were sequenced by immunoSEQ multiplex PCR, and TCRdb holds only the in-frame ones, with some missing. The data show tens of thousands of clones, roughly 83% seen once. In this sample, this clone turned up a few times. Input material: PBMCs. The receptor comes from a man in his 70s with lung cancer.

The CDR3 loop reads CASSIDRGPSAGTEAFF. The CDR3 coding sequence is TGTGCCAGTAGTATAGATAGGGGGCCTTCGGCCGGCACTGAAGCTTTCTTT. V is TRBV19 and J is TRBJ1-1; 7 bases line up with TRBD1. This CDR3 spans 17 amino acids. After removal of 0 bases from V and 4 bases from J, the junction contained 11 bases not matched to a gene. Germline-derived CDR1 and CDR2 are LNHDA and SQIVND (reference sequence).